Shown below are 15 T cell receptor beta chains from a single sample sequenced in a study of T cell responses to AZD1222 COVID-19 vaccine. Assay: immunoSEQ multiplex PCR; the TCRdb copy retains only in-frame clones and omits some. The sample has about 160,000 clones; around nine tenths are singletons. The sequences come from peripheral blood, collected on day 0 of AZD1222 vaccination. The receptor source for this set is an adult in good health.

The chain links TRBV24-1 to TRBJ2-2, with unresolved D. The CDR3 consists of 13 residues. V was pared by 7 bases and J by 2 bases, with 7 bases between. Germline assignment: CDR1 KGHDR and CDR2 SFDVKD. CDR3 coding DNA: TGTGCCACCAGAAGCGCTAACACCGGGGAGCTGTTTTTT. Protein product: CATRSANTGELFF.

The table lists this clone with a few counts. V is TRBV7-9 and J is TRBJ1-2; D may be TRBD1 (6 bases). Germline V gives CDR1 SEHNR, CDR2 FQNEAQ (reference sequence). The CDR3 is made up of 15 amino acids. The V end was cut by 2 bases, the J end by 0 bases, with 10 bases between. CDR3: CASSLSRGSNYGYTF. The CDR3, as DNA: TGTGCCAGCAGCTTAAGCAGGGGATCTAACTATGGCTACACCTTC. The full variable domain, its missing parts supplied by reference TRBV7-9 and TRBJ1-2, is DTGVSQNPRHKITKRGQNVTFRCDPISEHNRLYWYRQTLGQGPEFLTYFQNEAQLEKSRLLSDRFSAERPKGSFSTLEIQRTEQGDSAMYLCASSLSRGSNYGYTFGSGTRLTVV.

The V and J genes are TRBV5-4 and TRBJ1-3, with D possibly being TRBD1 (5 bases). The CDR3 totals 13 residues. Germline V gives CDR1 SGHNT, CDR2 YYREEE (reference sequence). V shed 4 bases and J shed 2 bases, with 7 bases lying between them. The CDR3 DNA reads as TGTGCCAGCAGCCCCAGGGCTGGAAACACCATATATTTT. Amino acid sequence: CASSPRAGNTIYF.

The chain recombines TRBV5-5 with TRBJ1-5; 11 bases fit TRBD1. V trimming: 3 bases; J trimming: 7 bases; junction bases outside the gene matches: 6. The germline gives CDR1 SGHKS, CDR2 YYEKEE (reference sequence). The CDR3 spans 15 residues. The CDR3 nucleotides are TGTGCCAGCAGCTCGGACAGGGGGCGCGGGCAGCCCCAGCATTTT. It translates to CASSSDRGRGQPQHF. Together with reference TRBV5-5 and TRBJ1-5, the CDR3 gives the full variable domain: DAGVTQSPTHLIKTRGQQVTLRCSPISGHKSVSWYQQVLGQGPQFIFQYYEKEERGRGNFPDRFSARQFPNYSSELNVNALLLGDSALYLCASSSDRGRGQPQHFGDGTRLSIL.

This sequence joins TRBV7-9 and TRBJ2-3; 8 bases are shared with TRBD2. CDR3 length: 15 amino acids. Trimming cost V 2 bases and J 2 bases; bases outside gene matches: 3. Germline V gene lookup returns CDR1 SEHNR and CDR2 FQNEAQ (reference sequence). CDR3 in amino acids: CASSLRGGYTDTQYF. CDR3 coding DNA: TGTGCCAGCAGCTTACGCGGGGGGTACACAGATACGCAGTATTTT.

This clone showed up just a few times. The gene calls are TRBV6-2 or TRBV6-3 and TRBJ1-5; D remains unclear. This CDR3 is 14 amino acids long. Per germline, CDR1 MNHEY and CDR2 SVGEGT. V dropped 5 bases and J dropped 0 bases, with 8 bases sitting between them. For the CDR3, the DNA is TGTGCCAGCAGTAACTGGGCTAGCAATCAGCCCCAGCATTTT. Amino acid sequence: CASSNWASNQPQHF.

This clone appeared a single time. This rearrangement joins TRBV2 to TRBJ2-1; possibly TRBD2 for D (5 bases). Germline V CDR1 and CDR2: SNHLY, FYNNEI. The CDR3 contains 18 residues. Trimming took 0 bases from V and 8 from J, leaving 23 bases between them. The CDR3 region has the DNA TGTGCCAGCAGTGAAGCGGCGGATTCTAGCACTATCGGGGATGAGCAGTTCTTC. This translates into CASSEAADSSTIGDEQFF.

The rearrangement uses TRBV19 and TRBJ1-2; 8 bases line up with TRBD1. The CDR3 has 14 residues. The V gene end was trimmed by 2 bases and the J gene end by 6 bases; junction bases not matched to a gene: 5. Germline V lookup: CDR1 LNHDA, CDR2 SQIVND (reference sequence). CDR3 amino acids: CASSIRTGNNGYTF. CDR3 sequence (DNA): TGTGCCAGTAGTATACGGACAGGGAACAATGGCTACACCTTC.

To note about this clone: The junction and the germline gene differ at one end; a read error may be behind it. The rearrangement joins TRBV19 to TRBJ1-1, with D unclear. CDR3 length: 12 residues. Per the germline V gene, CDR1 is LNHDA and CDR2 is SQIVND (reference sequence). The CDR3 sequence: CATKTRNAEAFF. The CDR3 region has the DNA TGTGCCACCAAGACCCGGAACGCTGAAGCTTTCTTT. Drawing the rest from reference TRBV19 and TRBJ1-1, the complete variable domain is DGGITQSPKYLFRKEGQNVTLSCEQNLNHDAMYWYRQDPGQGLRLIYYSQIVNDFQKGDIAEGYSVSREKKESFPLTVTSAQKNPTAFYLCATKTRNAEAFFGQGTRLTVV.

The chain uses TRBV19 and TRBJ1-1; D is ambiguous. V was cut by 4 bases and J by 7 bases, with 10 bases left in between. There are 12 residues in the CDR3. The germline V gene encodes CDR1 LNHDA and CDR2 SQIVND (reference sequence). In DNA form, the CDR3 reads TGTGCCAGTAGTAATCCTCTGGGTGAAGCTTTCTTT. Protein product: CASSNPLGEAFF.

The genes are TRBV27 and TRBJ2-3; 10 bases align to TRBD2. J gave up 2 bases and V 6 bases, and 5 bases lay outside the gene matches. The CDR3 extends over 15 amino acids. CDR1 MNHEY and CDR2 SMNVEV come from the germline V gene (reference sequence). The chain's CDR3 is CASRAAGGNTDTQYF. CDR3 nucleotides: TGTGCCAGCAGAGCAGCGGGAGGGAACACAGATACGCAGTATTTT.

The chain uses TRBV27 and TRBJ1-6; no clear D. V lost 3 bases and J lost 6, with 9 bases in between. This CDR3 region has 14 residues. CDR1 MNHEY and CDR2 SMNVEV come from the germline V gene (reference sequence). The DNA of the CDR3 is TGTGCCAGCAGTTTTTACCTTGGTAATTCACCCCTCCACTTT. This translates into CASSFYLGNSPLHF.

The rearrangement uses TRBV19 and TRBJ2-6; D call uncertain. V shed 3 bases and J shed 2 bases, with 20 bases lying between them. Germline values: CDR1 LNHDA, CDR2 SQIVND (reference sequence). The CDR3 contains 19 residues. CDR3 amino acids: CASSIRYRSSGAGANVLTF. For the CDR3, the DNA is TGTGCCAGTAGTATTCGGTATCGCTCCTCTGGCGCTGGGGCCAACGTCCTGACTTTC.

J is TRBJ1-3 and V is TRBV25-1; D possibly corresponds to TRBD1 (6 bases). Deletions cut 2 bases from V and 0 bases from J, with 8 bases between. The CDR3 spans 15 residues. In germline, CDR1 is MGHDK, CDR2 SYGVNS. The CDR3 region is CASSERGPSGNTIYF. CDR3 coding DNA: TGTGCCAGCAGTGAACGGGGGCCCTCTGGAAACACCATATATTTT.

The chain recombines TRBV19 with TRBJ1-5, with D possibly being TRBD1 (6 bases). Germline V gene sequence: CDR1 LNHDA, CDR2 SQIVND (reference sequence). V shed 5 bases and J shed 10 bases, with 18 bases lying between them. The CDR3 extends over 14 amino acids. CDR3 sequence (DNA): TGTGCCAGTAGTCTACAGGGAGGAAGAGTTCCCCAGCATTTT. This encodes CASSLQGGRVPQHF. Full variable domain (remainder filled in from reference TRBV19 and TRBJ1-5): DGGITQSPKYLFRKEGQNVTLSCEQNLNHDAMYWYRQDPGQGLRLIYYSQIVNDFQKGDIAEGYSVSREKKESFPLTVTSAQKNPTAFYLCASSLQGGRVPQHFGDGTRLSIL.